Described below is a single TCR beta chain sequence and its context. Sequenced by immunoSEQ multiplex PCR; TCRdb stores in-frame clones only, minus some. The sample shows roughly 370,000 clones, just under 90% of them seen only once. This sample was included in a study of blood T cell repertoires in COVID-19. CDR3 length: 16 amino acids. Germline CDR1 and CDR2: ENHRY and SYGVKD. V was cut by 10 bases and J by 9 bases, with 28 bases left in between. J is TRBJ2-1 and V is TRBV10-3; weak D call: TRBD2 (7 bases). Sequenced sample: PBMCs or T cells enriched from blood (not recorded which). The TCR originated in a woman in her forties or fifties who had recovered from COVID-19. CDR3 bases: TGTGCCACCACGAGTAGGGGGGGTATTAGACGCGGTGAGCAGTTCTTC. Encoded protein: CATTSRGGIRRGEQFF.